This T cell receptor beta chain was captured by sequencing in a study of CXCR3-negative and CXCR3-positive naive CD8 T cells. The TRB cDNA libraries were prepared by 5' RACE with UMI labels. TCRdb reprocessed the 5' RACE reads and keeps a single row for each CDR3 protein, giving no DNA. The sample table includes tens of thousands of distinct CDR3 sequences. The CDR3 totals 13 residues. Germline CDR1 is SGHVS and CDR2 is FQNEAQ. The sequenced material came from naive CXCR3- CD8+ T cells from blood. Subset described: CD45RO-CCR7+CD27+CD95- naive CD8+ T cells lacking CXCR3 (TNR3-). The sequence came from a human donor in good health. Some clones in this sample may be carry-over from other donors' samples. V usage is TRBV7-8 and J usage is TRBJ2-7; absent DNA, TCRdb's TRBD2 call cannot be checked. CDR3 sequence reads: CASSSRAYYEQYF.